These 16 T cell receptor beta chains came from one sample sequenced in a study of blood T cell repertoires in COVID-19. Produced via immunoSEQ multiplex PCR; TCRdb's table is partial and in-frame only. The table records about 320,000 clones, approximately 84% of them present only once. The material sequenced was PBMCs or T cells enriched from blood (not recorded which). The receptor set was obtained from a woman between 18 and 30 years old who had recovered from COVID-19.

The V and J genes are TRBV2 and TRBJ2-5, with D tentatively TRBD1 (6 bases). The CDR3 is 12 amino acids. Looked up from germline, CDR1 is SNHLY and CDR2 is FYNNEI. The V gene lost 5 bases and the J gene lost 5 bases, with 9 bases spanning the gap. The CDR3 coding sequence is TGTGCCAGCAGTCAAAGGGGGGAGACCCAGTACTTC. Amino acids: CASSQRGETQYF.

The V and J genes are TRBV5-4 and TRBJ1-1; 8 bases fit TRBD1. Germline CDR1 reads SGHNT; CDR2 reads YYREEE (reference sequence). V lost 4 bases to trimming and J lost 1 base; unmatched junction nucleotides: 12. This CDR3 region has 17 residues. The chain's CDR3 is CASSPGTGRNGNTEAFF. The CDR3 DNA reads as TGTGCCAGCAGCCCCGGGACAGGCCGTAACGGGAACACTGAAGCTTTCTTT.

The V call is TRBV7-8, the J call TRBJ2-7; D ambiguous. The CDR3 totals 12 residues. The V end lost 5 bases, the J end lost 4 bases, and 9 bases lay between the germline ends. Germline V gene sequence: CDR1 SGHVS, CDR2 FQNEAQ. In DNA form, the CDR3 reads TGTGCCAGCAGCCCAAAGCCGTACGAGCAGTACTTC. Encoded protein: CASSPKPYEQYF.

This clone showed up just once. The V gene is TRBV6-5, the J gene TRBJ2-1, with 7 bases that match TRBD2. After removal of 6 bases from V and 7 bases from J, the junction contained 12 bases not matched to a gene. CDR3 length: 15 residues. Germline values: CDR1 MNHEY, CDR2 SVGAGI. The CDR3 coding sequence is TGTGCCAGCAGCCGACTAGCTCATCTGGGGAATGAGCAGTTCTTC. Amino acids: CASSRLAHLGNEQFF.

The CDR3: CASSTFQGNTGELFF. In nucleotides, the CDR3 is TGTGCCAGCAGCACTTTCCAGGGGAACACCGGGGAGCTGTTTTTT. This chain connects TRBV9 to TRBJ2-2; weak D call: TRBD1 (5 bases). This CDR3 has 15 amino acids. V dropped 4 bases and J dropped 1 base, with 11 bases sitting between them. Per germline, CDR1 SGDLS and CDR2 YYNGEE.

This sequence joins TRBV6-5 and TRBJ1-2, with 10 bases aligning to TRBD1. V lost 4 bases to trimming and J lost 7 bases; unmatched junction nucleotides: 6. The CDR3 is made up of 14 amino acids. Germline CDR1 and CDR2: MNHEY and SVGAGI. The CDR3 coding sequence is TGTGCCAGCAGTTTACTCGGGGACAGGGGTGGCTACACCTTC. Encoded protein: CASSLLGDRGGYTF.

This clone was seen repeatedly, ten times or more. V gene TRBV28 combines with J gene TRBJ2-3; no clear D gene. This CDR3 comprises 18 residues. Germline CDR1 and CDR2: MDHEN and SYDVKM. V shed 2 bases and J shed 0 bases, with 18 bases lying between them. The CDR3 loop reads CASSLILDQVRSTDTQYF. CDR3 bases: TGTGCCAGCAGTTTAATCTTAGATCAGGTTAGGAGCACAGATACGCAGTATTTT. The full variable domain, completed using reference TRBV28 and TRBJ2-3, is DVKVTQSSRYLVKRTGEKVFLECVQDMDHENMFWYRQDPGLGLRLIYFSYDVKMKEKGDIPEGYSVSREKKERFSLILESASTNQTSMYLCASSLILDQVRSTDTQYFGPGTRLTVL.

The gene calls are TRBV7-3 and TRBJ2-1; TRBD1 agrees at 10 bases. This CDR3 has 17 residues. Germline CDR1 SGHTA, CDR2 FQGTGA. V was clipped by 5 bases and J by 6 bases; unmatched bases: 13. CDR3 amino acids: CASSTVRGTGAPNEQFF. CDR3 nucleotide sequence: TGTGCCAGCAGCACCGTTAGAGGGACAGGGGCCCCCAATGAGCAGTTCTTC.

This chain's CDR3 is CASGLSYLDSGPLEQYF. CDR3 bases: TGTGCTAGTGGTTTGTCATACTTGGACAGTGGGCCTCTCGAGCAGTACTTC. V gene TRBV12-5 combines with J gene TRBJ2-7, with a tentative D call TRBD1 (6 bases). Germline-derived CDR1 and CDR2 are LGHNT and FRNRAP. The V and J ends lost 2 bases and 6 bases respectively, with 23 bases between them. The CDR3 is 17 amino acids. Together with reference TRBV12-5 and TRBJ2-7, the CDR3 gives the full variable domain: DARVTQTPRHKVTEMGQEVTMRCQPILGHNTVFWYRQTMMQGLELLAYFRNRAPLDDSGMPKDRFSAEMPDATLATLKIQPSEPRDSAVYFCASGLSYLDSGPLEQYFGPGTRLTVT.

CDR3 region: CASSLQAYEQYF. CDR3 DNA: TGTGCCAGCAGCCTTCAGGCCTACGAGCAGTACTTC. V gene TRBV21-1 combines with J gene TRBJ2-7; the table's TRBD1 call for D was not verified on the DNA. TRBV21-1 is tagged as a pseudogene. The CDR3 runs 12 residues.

The gene calls are TRBV9 and TRBJ1-6; 10 bases match TRBD1. Trimming cost V 0 bases and J 10 bases; bases outside gene matches: 4. The CDR3 length is 15 residues. From germline, CDR1 is SGDLS and CDR2 YYNGEE. The CDR3 DNA reads TGTGCCAGCAGCGTAGGCGGGACAGGGGAATCACCCCTCCACTTT. As protein: CASSVGGTGESPLHF.

The chain carries TRBV7-3 and TRBJ1-3; 10 bases are a match to TRBD1. Germline V gene sequence: CDR1 SGHTA, CDR2 FQGTGA. The CDR3 is 15 residues long. J lost 2 bases, V lost 2 bases, and 0 bases had no gene match. The CDR3 DNA reads TGTGCCAGCAGCTTAGGGACAGGGGCTGGAAACACCATATATTTT. Its translation is CASSLGTGAGNTIYF. Full variable domain (rest looked up from reference TRBV7-3 and TRBJ1-3): GAGVSQTPSNKVTEKGKYVELRCDPISGHTALYWYRQSLGQGPEFLIYFQGTGAADDSGLPNDRFFAVRPEGSVSTLKIQRTERGDSAVYLCASSLGTGAGNTIYFGEGSWLTVV.

J is TRBJ1-3 and V is TRBV28; D unresolved. The germline V gene encodes CDR1 MDHEN and CDR2 SYDVKM. CDR3 length equals 14 residues. Between the trimmed V and J ends, which lost 6 bases and 0 bases, there was a span of 9 bases. Here the CDR3 reads CASRPGSSGNTIYF. For the CDR3, the DNA is TGTGCCAGCAGACCGGGAAGCTCTGGAAACACCATATATTTT. The whole variable domain, filled in from reference TRBV28 and TRBJ1-3, reads DVKVTQSSRYLVKRTGEKVFLECVQDMDHENMFWYRQDPGLGLRLIYFSYDVKMKEKGDIPEGYSVSREKKERFSLILESASTNQTSMYLCASRPGSSGNTIYFGEGSWLTVV.

The chain uses TRBV9 and TRBJ2-3, with D possibly matching TRBD2 (6 bases). CDR3 length: 15 residues. The V end lost 2 bases, the J end lost 2 bases, and 12 bases lay between the germline ends. CDR1 SGDLS and CDR2 YYNGEE come from the germline V gene. CDR3 in amino acids: CASSVGGLPTDTQYF. In DNA, the CDR3 is TGTGCCAGCAGCGTCGGGGGTCTTCCCACAGATACGCAGTATTTT.

The V gene is TRBV25-1, the J gene TRBJ2-3; 12 bases are a match to TRBD2. J was trimmed by 6 bases and V by 4 bases; bases with no gene match: 11. This CDR3 spans 17 amino acids. The germline V gene encodes CDR1 MGHDK and CDR2 SYGVNS. CDR3: CASSAGLAGMASDTQYF. The CDR3 DNA reads as TGTGCCAGCAGTGCCGGACTAGCGGGAATGGCATCGGATACGCAGTATTTT.

The chain links TRBV7-6 to TRBJ2-7; TRBD1 matches at 7 bases. Germline V gives CDR1 SGHVS, CDR2 FNYEAQ. After removal of 1 base from V and 4 bases from J, the junction contained 7 bases not matched to a gene. There are 15 residues in the CDR3. The CDR3 coding sequence is TGTGCCAGCAGCTTAGGATCTGACAGGGAATACGAGCAGTACTTC. Its protein product is CASSLGSDREYEQYF.